Described below is a single TCR beta chain sequence and its context. For recovered donors of Cohort 3, there were two negative PCRs, clearance, or symptom resolution. The data stem from a study of blood T cell repertoires in COVID-19. Study background: The United States, Italy and Spain were the sources of the acute and convalescent COVID-19 samples.

Original handling: Researchers report that nucleated cell counts were estimated from reference gene primer amplification. Here immunoSEQ multiplex PCR was the method, and the copy in TCRdb shows in-frame clones only, minus some. V and J calls and clone size are copied from that table; D and trimming were computed from the DNA. The data show around 190,000 clones, 70% to 90% seen once. The source material was PBMCs or T cells enriched from blood (not recorded which). The sequence came from a man in his forties or fifties who had recovered from COVID-19.

CDR3 protein: CASTIGDSISTNEKLFF. CDR3 sequence (DNA): TGTGCCAGCACCATCGGGGACAGCATTTCAACTAATGAAAAACTGTTTTTT. This sequence joins TRBV5-5 and TRBJ1-4, with TRBD1 identical over 7 bases. V lost 6 bases, J lost 0 bases, and 11 bases stayed unmatched. CDR1 and CDR2 from the germline V gene are SGHKS and YYEKEE (reference sequence). This CDR3 has 17 residues.